Given below is one TCR beta chain in context. Its cognate antigen has yet to be identified. Base qualities are missing; no much larger clone stands one base away. The sample originates from a study of cytomegalovirus exposure and HLA in healthy donors (dated 2017 in TCRdb). With respect to the entire study: According to a later analysis, one platform produced both the 110 or so validation repertoires and the 620 or so repertoires of the first cohort. The aim of the study was to test whether cataloging public T cell receptors could identify signatures of past pathogen exposure. A separate validation cohort of about 110 different subjects was used in addition to the 666-subject first cohort. To predict cytomegalovirus infection status, the study combined high-throughput TCR immunosequencing, statistical association of individual TCRs with disease status, and machine learning. The paper as a whole reports these results and caveats: The authors suggested that the approach could potentially be generalized to other disease states and immunological phenotypes. The classifier was reported to diagnose cytomegalovirus status with high specificity and sensitivity in both the original cohort and the validation cohort. The study listed 150 to 200 TCR beta chains as associated with cytomegalovirus. A few of the identified cytomegalovirus-associated TCR beta chains were confirmed in vitro to be specific for cytomegalovirus antigens. Most TCR sequences were seen in very few donors, while some public TCRs were found in many individuals. Of the cluster scores, roughly 95% were above 0 in a later analysis, which found that TCRs clustered in the first cohort also tended to co-occur in the 95 to 150 validation repertoires. All 120 or so repertoires were used to score co-occurrence in the validation cohort in a later analysis, because that analysis had no HLA typing for the cohort.

Preparation of the library involved the immunoSEQ multiplex PCR assay. From the authors' description of their analysis: A statistical classification framework was developed to diagnose cytomegalovirus status using the catalog of TCR beta chain sequences. TCRdb's version of the immuneACCESS table is confined to in-frame rearrangements and falls short of the full clone set. An unresolved V gene accounts for under half of the shortfall where checked; the remainder is of unknown origin. That table gives V, J and clone size, and the DNA gave D and trimming. This sample is represented by about 180,000 clones; around nine tenths of them were singletons. Of the sample, roughly 1.5% is held by the ten largest clones. Donors formed part of the validation cohort, which comprised 120 subjects and was distinct from the first cohort of under 750 subjects. V loses 0 bases at its end and J loses 2 bases; junction bases beyond the gene matches: 8. As encoded in the germline V gene, CDR1 is LGHNA while CDR2 is YNFKEQ. CDR3 length: 18 amino acids, cysteine to phenylalanine. Kept here is only the CDR3 DNA, which spans 54 bases and is read in frame from base 1.

The sequence was obtained from a woman aged 25 to 39 in good health and CMV-seronegative. The specimen was PBMCs. This sequence uses TRBV4-2 and TRBJ2-1, and TRBD2 matches 9 of the central bases. The CDR3 protein sequence reads: CASSQEVAGVYPYNEQFF. The sequenced DNA is TGTGCCAGCAGCCAAGAAGTAGCGGGGGTCTACCCCTACAATGAGCAGTTCTTC.